The 15 T cell receptor beta chains below were found in one sample sequenced in a study of regulatory T cells in long-lasting Graves disease. CDR3 regions were amplified by Arm-PCR using iRepertoire HTBI primers to build TCR beta libraries. Each CDR3 protein is one row after TCRdb ran MiXCR on the multiplex PCR reads. The table has roughly 400,000 distinct CDR3 sequences, around a fifth seen once. Time point defined: persistent/refractory GD, antithyroid drugs over 5 years with positive TRAb. PBMC RNA served as the TCR library source. The sample here was peripheral blood mononuclear cells (PBMCs), taken when the disease was refractory, from a patient treated with antithyroid drugs. The source of these receptors is a female donor with Graves disease.

This chain uses TRBV28 with TRBJ2-7; 7 bases are shared with TRBD1. CDR1 is MDHEN and CDR2 is SYDVKM in the germline V gene. CDR3 length equals 15 residues. J was trimmed by 2 bases and V by 7 bases; bases with no gene match: 11. The chain's CDR3 is CASTIDRAGPYEQYF. CDR3 sequence (DNA): TGTGCCAGCACTATAGACAGGGCAGGTCCCTACGAGCAGTACTTC.

The sample holds many counts of this clonotype. V gene TRBV29-1 combines with J gene TRBJ2-7; D call uncertain. This CDR3 region has 13 residues. The V end was cut by 0 bases, the J end by 4 bases, with 10 bases between. CDR1 is SQVTM and CDR2 is ANQGSEA in the germline V gene. The CDR3 loop is CSVEELDPYEQYF. CDR3 nucleotide sequence: TGCAGCGTTGAAGAACTGGACCCTTACGAGCAGTACTTC.

Ten or more counts support this clonotype. The chain combines TRBV28 with TRBJ2-7; perhaps TRBD1 as D (6 bases). Germline V gene data show CDR1 as MDHEN and CDR2 as SYDVKM. Between the trimmed V and J ends, which lost 6 bases and 2 bases, there was a span of 26 bases. CDR3 length: 18 residues. This CDR3 reads CASSSPREGGTKPYEQYF. CDR3 nucleotides: TGTGCCAGCAGCTCCCCAAGGGAAGGGGGAACGAAACCCTACGAGCAGTACTTC.

This clonotype was detected many times. The chain uses TRBV6-1 and TRBJ1-5, with 12 bases identical to TRBD1. Germline V gene lookup returns CDR1 MNHNS and CDR2 SASEGT. The CDR3 is 13 amino acids. V lost 11 bases and J lost 5; bases outside the gene matches: 4. CDR3 protein: CAVGTGGDQPQHF. CDR3 coding DNA: TGTGCCGTCGGGACAGGGGGCGATCAGCCCCAGCATTTT.

This clonotype came up a few times. This rearrangement joins TRBV6-1 to TRBJ2-7; tentatively, D is TRBD2 (5 bases). Germline lookup yields CDR1 MNHNS and CDR2 SASEGT. The V end lost 7 bases, the J end lost 4 bases, and 26 bases lay between the germline ends. The CDR3 sequence is 17 residues long. This CDR3 reads CASTFLVRDEKLYEQYF. CDR3 bases: TGTGCCAGCACCTTCTTGGTACGGGATGAGAAATTATACGAGCAGTACTTC.

J is TRBJ1-1 and V is TRBV30; D is possibly TRBD1 (6 bases). The CDR3 contains 15 residues. Trimming took off 3 bases at V and 0 bases at J, with 14 bases between the two ends. Germline assignment: CDR1 GTSNPN and CDR2 SVGIG (reference sequence). This chain's CDR3 is CAWRKGGGVNTEAFF. CDR3 bases: TGTGCCTGGAGGAAGGGGGGGGGCGTGAACACTGAAGCTTTCTTT. The full variable domain, completed using reference TRBV30 and TRBJ1-1, is SQTIHQWPATLVQPVGSPLSLECTVEGTSNPNLYWYRQAAGRGLQLLFYSVGIGQISSEVPQNLSASRPQDRQFILSSKKLLLSDSGFYLCAWRKGGGVNTEAFFGQGTRLTVV.

This clonotype was observed a handful of times. The gene calls are TRBV9 and TRBJ1-6; no firm D call. Germline V gene data show CDR1 as SGDLS and CDR2 as YYNGEE. V was trimmed by 2 bases and J by 11 bases, leaving 17 bases between them. The CDR3 totals 15 residues. The CDR3 region is CASSVDTLIGAPLHF. The CDR3 DNA follows: TGTGCCAGCAGCGTGGATACCCTCATCGGCGCACCCCTCCACTTT.

For this clonotype: One base away lies a much larger clone, so this may be a sequencing read error. The chain carries TRBV12-3 or TRBV12-4 and TRBJ1-1; 8 bases match TRBD1. The CDR3 consists of 12 residues. With V trimmed by 8 bases and J by 11 bases, 10 bases remained unmatched. The CDR3 reads CASPRQGARAFF. The CDR3 coding sequence is TGTGCCAGCCCACGGCAGGGGGCTAGGGCTTTCTTT.

This clonotype was picked up many times. V gene TRBV7-9 combines with J gene TRBJ2-7, with D possibly being TRBD1 (5 bases). The CDR3 extends over 14 amino acids. Looked up from germline, CDR1 is SEHNR and CDR2 is FQNEAQ (reference sequence). CDR3 sequence: CAGASTKTSYEQYF. The CDR3 nucleotides read TGTGCTGGGGCCTCTACAAAAACATCCTACGAGCAGTACTTC.

This clonotype turned up a few times. The chain couples TRBV18 to TRBJ2-3; D is ambiguous. There are 12 residues in the CDR3. V was trimmed by 1 base and J by 4 bases, leaving 3 bases between them. Germline V gives CDR1 KGHSH, CDR2 LQKENI. This CDR3 is CASSPRPDTQYF. The CDR3 bases are TGTGCCAGCTCACCACGCCCAGATACGCAGTATTTT.

At least ten counts were recorded for this clonotype. V usage is TRBV29-1 and J usage is TRBJ2-7; 10 nucleotides line up with TRBD1. Per germline, CDR1 SQVTM and CDR2 ANQGSEA. V was pared by 6 bases and J by 4 bases, with 6 bases of the junction left unmatched. The CDR3 is 13 amino acids. CDR3 coding DNA: TGCAGCGTCCGGACAGGGGGAGGATACGAGCAGTACTTC. This translates into CSVRTGGGYEQYF.

The chain has TRBV28 and TRBJ2-2; D assignment may be TRBD1 or TRBD2 (5 bases each). The CDR3 extends over 15 amino acids. Germline CDR1 is MDHEN and CDR2 is SYDVKM. V dropped 6 bases and J dropped 2 bases, with 13 bases sitting between them. This chain's CDR3 is CASRLPGRNTGELFF. The CDR3 DNA is TGTGCCAGCAGACTCCCGGGACGAAACACCGGGGAGCTGTTTTTT.

There are many counts of this clonotype. V is TRBV12-3 or TRBV12-4 and J is TRBJ1-4, with D uncertain. Trimming removed 5 bases at V and 2 bases at J, with 9 bases between. The CDR3 runs to 14 residues. The DNA of the CDR3 is TGTGCCAGCAGTGCCGGGAGCACTAATGAAAAACTGTTTTTT. Its translation is CASSAGSTNEKLFF.

Ten or more counts support this clonotype. This sequence joins TRBV28 and TRBJ2-7, with a tentative D call TRBD1 (5 bases). CDR3 size: 15 residues. The V end was cut by 6 bases, the J end by 5 bases, with 20 bases between. Looked up from germline, CDR1 is MDHEN and CDR2 is SYDVKM. CDR3 bases: TGTGCCAGCAGCTCAGGGCGGCGAAATGCGAACGAGCAGTACTTC. Its protein product is CASSSGRRNANEQYF. Full variable domain (missing parts from reference TRBV28 and TRBJ2-7): DVKVTQSSRYLVKRTGEKVFLECVQDMDHENMFWYRQDPGLGLRLIYFSYDVKMKEKGDIPEGYSVSREKKERFSLILESASTNQTSMYLCASSSGRRNANEQYFGPGTRLTVT.

This clonotype was detected ten times or more. The chain carries TRBV19 and TRBJ1-1; D is undetermined. V lost 1 base, J lost 1 base, and 7 bases lay in between. Looked up from germline, CDR1 is LNHDA and CDR2 is SQIVND (reference sequence). CDR3 length: 14 amino acids. CDR3 sequence (DNA): TGTGCCAGTAGTATAGGAGAGGGGAACACTGAAGCTTTCTTT. Translating it yields CASSIGEGNTEAFF.